This T cell receptor (beta chain) comes out of a study of T cells after posttransplantation cyclophosphamide. General study points: After PTCy, TRB diversity resembled that of CNI/methotrexate controls. Later post-transplant blood repertoires were often dominated by donor CD8+ memory clones.

This CDR3 has 14 residues. The V and J ends lost 2 bases and 5 bases respectively, with 12 bases between them. Germline CDR1 and CDR2: SGHTA and FQGNSA. For this clone: Its target is not known.

Clones were sequenced by immunoSEQ multiplex PCR, and TCRdb holds only the in-frame ones, with some missing. The table includes about 53,000 clones, 85% to 90% detected once. This TCR was sampled from a man aged 25 to 45 with a blood cancer, CMV-positive, and with a related stem cell donor. The V gene is TRBV7-2, the J gene TRBJ2-5; D is perhaps TRBD1 (6 bases). Sequences were obtained from PBMCs. CDR3 coding DNA: TGTGCCAGCAGCTTATCAGGGGCCGGGGAGACCCAGTACTTC. Protein product: CASSLSGAGETQYF.